The rows below give T cell receptor beta chains drawn from one sample of a study of T and B cells in COVID-19 patients. TCRdb passed the multiplex PCR reads through MiXCR, listing each CDR3 protein once. Of under 20,000 distinct CDR3 sequences detected, around a quarter appear once; the ten largest clones hold 2.5% to 4%. The sequencing input was blood. Receptors originate from a human donor who had recovered from COVID-19. The CDR3 runs from the conserved cysteine through the conserved F or W. D genes are given only for firm matches. Not every row has a clone size; where given, it reads once, few, many or a size class.

CDR3 protein | CDR3 DNA | J gene | V gene | D gene | clone size
CASSYKGGGTSSYEQYF | TGTGCCAGCAGTTATAAGGGGGGGGGAACAAGCTCCTACGAGCAGTACTTC | TRBJ2-7 | TRBV6-5 | NA | NA
CASRVDHGTPQHF | TGTGCCAGCAGGGTGGACCACGGTACGCCCCAGCATTTT | TRBJ1-5 | TRBV12-3/TRBV12-4 | NA | NA
CASSLTGVGTEAFF | TGTGCCAGCAGCTTGACAGGTGTGGGCACTGAAGCTTTCTTT | TRBJ1-1 | TRBV5-5 | NA | few
CAISLTGTSGRSTGELFF | TGTGCCATCAGTCTCACCGGGACTAGCGGGAGAAGCACCGGGGAGCTGTTTTTT | TRBJ2-2 | TRBV10-3 | TRBD2 | many
CASSQTVGGRAFF | TGTGCCAGCAGTCAGACCGTGGGGGGCCGAGCTTTCTTT | TRBJ1-1 | TRBV6-2/TRBV6-3 | NA | NA
CATSSARVSQPQHF | TGTGCCACCAGTTCTGCCAGGGTCAGTCAGCCCCAGCATTTT | TRBJ1-5 | TRBV24-1 | NA | NA
CSALTGDTGELFF | TGCAGCGCCCTGACAGGGGACACCGGGGAGCTGTTTTTT | TRBJ2-2 | TRBV29-1 | TRBD1 | large
CASSIDRTSTDTQYF | TGCGCCAGCAGTATAGACAGAACTAGCACAGATACGCAGTATTTT | TRBJ2-3 | TRBV5-1 | NA | NA
CASSLDSGGEETQYF | TGTGCCAGCTCACTAGACTCGGGGGGCGAAGAGACCCAGTACTTC | TRBJ2-5 | TRBV18 | NA | many
CASSDRQGTLGTEAFF | TGTGCCAGCAGTGATCGACAGGGAACCCTGGGCACTGAAGCTTTCTTT | TRBJ1-1 | TRBV27 | TRBD1 | NA
CASSYGTGGWADTQYF | TGTGCCAGCAGCTACGGGACAGGGGGCTGGGCAGATACGCAGTATTTT | TRBJ2-3 | TRBV7-6 | TRBD1 | few
CASRRQVLNTEAFF | TGTGCCAGCAGAAGACAGGTATTGAACACTGAAGCTTTCTTT | TRBJ1-1 | TRBV6-2/TRBV6-3 | NA | NA
CASRPGQGQSPLHF | TGTGCCAGCAGACCGGGACAGGGTCAATCACCCCTCCACTTT | TRBJ1-6 | TRBV6-5 | TRBD1 | once
CASSMWGADLEQFF | TGTGCCAGTAGTATGTGGGGAGCGGACCTTGAGCAGTTCTTC | TRBJ2-1 | TRBV19 | NA | medium-sized
CAWSGGSNQPQHF | TGTGCCTGGAGTGGGGGGTCCAATCAGCCCCAGCATTTT | TRBJ1-5 | TRBV30 | NA | many
CASSVHQAGELFF | TGTGCCAGCAGTGTACATCAGGCCGGGGAGCTGTTTTTT | TRBJ2-2 | TRBV6-4 | NA | many
CASSLGQGRGSPLHF | TGTGCCAGCAGCTTAGGACAGGGCAGGGGTTCACCCCTCCACTTT | TRBJ1-6 | TRBV7-6 | TRBD1 | NA
CSARRERDGNTIYF | TGCAGTGCTAGGAGGGAAAGAGATGGAAACACCATATATTTT | TRBJ1-3 | TRBV20-1 | NA | NA
CATTGDYTDTQYF | TGTGCCACCACGGGGGACTACACAGATACGCAGTATTTT | TRBJ2-3 | TRBV24-1 | TRBD2 | NA
CASSTLQGGWAYEQYF | TGTGCCAGCAGTACGCTCCAGGGTGGTTGGGCCTACGAGCAGTACTTC | TRBJ2-7 | TRBV12-3/TRBV12-4 | NA | NA
CAWSVILRGVFADTQYF | TGTGCCTGGAGTGTGATTTTGCGGGGGGTTTTCGCAGATACGCAGTATTTT | TRBJ2-3 | TRBV30 | TRBD2 | NA
CSASLPDRNYNEQFF | TGCAGTGCTAGTCTACCGGATCGGAACTACAATGAGCAGTTCTTC | TRBJ2-1 | TRBV20-1 | NA | few
CAISERGQGPQHF | TGTGCCATCAGTGAGAGAGGACAGGGGCCCCAGCATTTT | TRBJ1-5 | TRBV10-3 | TRBD1 | NA
CASTGRGHSYEQYF | TGTGCCAGCACAGGCAGGGGGCATTCCTACGAGCAGTACTTC | TRBJ2-7 | TRBV6-1 | TRBD1 | medium-sized
CASKGGRYNEQFF | TGTGCCAGCAAGGGGGGGAGATACAATGAGCAGTTCTTC | TRBJ2-1 | TRBV6-4 | NA | NA
CASSEQGAKGRRGTEAFF | TGTGCCAGTTCCGAACAGGGGGCGAAAGGAAGAAGGGGCACTGAAGCTTTCTTT | TRBJ1-1 | TRBV19 | TRBD1 | many
CASSPADYEQYF | TGTGCCAGCTCACCGGCGGACTACGAGCAGTACTTC | TRBJ2-7 | TRBV18 | NA | NA
CASSYSTWPQGNEKLFF | TGTGCCAGCAGTTACTCGACTTGGCCACAGGGGAATGAAAAACTGTTTTTT | TRBJ1-4 | TRBV6-5 | TRBD1 | many
CASSFGYEQYF | TGTGCCAGCAGCTTTGGGTACGAGCAGTACTTC | TRBJ2-7 | TRBV5-6 | NA | few
CASSSGGLYNEQFF | TGTGCCAGCAGTTCCGGGGGCCTCTACAATGAGCAGTTCTTC | TRBJ2-1 | TRBV12-3/TRBV12-4 | NA | medium-sized
CASSTTVSGNTIYF | TGTGCCAGTAGTACGACTGTCTCTGGAAACACCATATATTTT | TRBJ1-3 | TRBV19 | NA | NA
CATIWGGVQETQYF | TGTGCCACCATATGGGGAGGAGTGCAAGAGACCCAGTACTTC | TRBJ2-5 | TRBV24-1 | NA | NA
CASSLQETQYF | TGCGCCAGCAGCTTGCAAGAGACCCAGTACTTC | TRBJ2-5 | TRBV5-1 | NA | NA
CASSEMPLQYSPLHF | TGTGCCAGTAGCGAAATGCCCCTGCAGTATTCACCCCTCCACTTT | TRBJ1-6 | TRBV19 | NA | many
CASSASKRRNTEAFF | TGTGCCAGCAGTGCCTCAAAACGTAGGAACACTGAAGCTTTCTTT | TRBJ1-1 | TRBV6-1 | NA | NA
CSARDWAISSYNEQFF | TGCAGTGCTAGAGATTGGGCTATAAGCTCCTACAATGAGCAGTTCTTC | TRBJ2-1 | TRBV20-1 | NA | NA
CASSITTSDTQYF | TGTGCCAGTAGTATAACGACCTCAGATACGCAGTATTTT | TRBJ2-3 | TRBV19 | NA | medium-sized
CSAGTGAPGELFF | TGCAGCGCCGGGACAGGGGCTCCCGGGGAGCTGTTTTTT | TRBJ2-2 | TRBV20-1 | TRBD1 | NA
CASRQGARTNEKLFF | TGTGCCAGTAGACAGGGGGCGAGGACTAATGAAAAACTGTTTTTT | TRBJ1-4 | TRBV19 | TRBD1 | medium-sized
CASSLLQTEDGYTF | TGTGCCAGCAGCTTACTACAAACTGAGGATGGCTACACCTTC | TRBJ1-2 | TRBV11-1 | NA | few
CASSLMTGPTDTQYF | TGTGCCAGCAGCCTAATGACGGGGCCAACAGATACGCAGTATTTT | TRBJ2-3 | TRBV5-4 | NA | few
CASSSAGGPGGELFF | TGTGCCAGTAGTTCGGCGGGGGGGCCCGGCGGGGAGCTGTTTTTT | TRBJ2-2 | TRBV19 | TRBD2 | medium-sized